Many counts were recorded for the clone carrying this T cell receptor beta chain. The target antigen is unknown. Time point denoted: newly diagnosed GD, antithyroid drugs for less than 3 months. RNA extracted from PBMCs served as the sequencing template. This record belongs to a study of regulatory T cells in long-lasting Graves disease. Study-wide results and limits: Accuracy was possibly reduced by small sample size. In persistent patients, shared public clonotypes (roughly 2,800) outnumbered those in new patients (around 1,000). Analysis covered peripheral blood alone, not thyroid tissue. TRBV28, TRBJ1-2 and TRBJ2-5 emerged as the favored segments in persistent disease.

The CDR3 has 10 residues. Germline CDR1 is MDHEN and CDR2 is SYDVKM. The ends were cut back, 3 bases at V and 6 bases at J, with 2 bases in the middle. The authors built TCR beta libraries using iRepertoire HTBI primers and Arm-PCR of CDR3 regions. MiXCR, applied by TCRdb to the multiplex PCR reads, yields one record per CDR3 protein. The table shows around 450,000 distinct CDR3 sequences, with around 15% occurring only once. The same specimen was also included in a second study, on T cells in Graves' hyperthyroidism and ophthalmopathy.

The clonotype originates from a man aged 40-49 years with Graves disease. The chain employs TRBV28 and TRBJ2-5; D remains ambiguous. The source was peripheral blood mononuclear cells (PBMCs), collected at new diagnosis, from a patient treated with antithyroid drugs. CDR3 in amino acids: CASSFKTQYF. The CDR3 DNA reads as TGTGCCAGCAGTTTTAAGACCCAGTACTTC.